The 7 T cell receptor beta chains below come from one sample, sequenced in a study of T cell responses to AZD1222 COVID-19 vaccine. TCRdb's copy holds only in-frame clones and misses some; the assay was immunoSEQ multiplex PCR. This table holds 120,000 or so clones, around nine tenths found once. The starting material was peripheral blood, obtained on day 0 of AZD1222 vaccination. The source is an adult in good health.

This chain uses TRBV5-4 with TRBJ1-4, with 7 bases fitting TRBD1. Germline V gives CDR1 SGHNT, CDR2 YYREEE (reference sequence). Trimming cost V 3 bases and J 11 bases; bases outside gene matches: 10. CDR3 length equals 14 residues. The CDR3 here is CASSSDRERGKLFF. CDR3 nucleotide sequence: TGTGCCAGCAGCTCCGACAGGGAGAGGGGGAAACTGTTTTTT.

The rearrangement joins TRBV21-1 to TRBJ1-1. TRBV21-1 is classified as a pseudogene. This CDR3 has 19 residues. CDR3 loop: CASSKAGAGRGAMNTEAFF. In nucleotides, the CDR3 is TGTGCCAGCAGCAAAGCAGGAGCAGGGAGGGGGGCCATGAACACTGAAGCTTTCTTT.

V is TRBV7-8 and J is TRBJ1-4, with TRBD1 matching over 7 bases. V was clipped by 5 bases and J by 8 bases; unmatched bases: 11. This CDR3 region has 15 residues. The germline gives CDR1 SGHVS, CDR2 FQNEAQ. This CDR3 reads CASSLRGTSGEKLFF. CDR3 DNA sequence: TGTGCCAGCAGCCTCAGGGGGACAAGTGGCGAAAAACTGTTTTTT.

J is TRBJ2-3 and V is TRBV9; possibly TRBD2 for D (7 bases). CDR3 length equals 16 residues. V was trimmed by 5 bases and J by 5 bases, leaving 21 bases between them. Germline V gene sequence: CDR1 SGDLS, CDR2 YYNGEE. The CDR3 is CASSAGTGGWEDTQYF. The DNA of the CDR3 is TGTGCCAGCAGTGCCGGAACGGGGGGCTGGGAAGATACGCAGTATTTT.

The gene calls are TRBV7-8 and TRBJ1-1; TRBD1 agrees at 7 bases. The germline V gene has CDR1 SGHVS and CDR2 FQNEAQ. This CDR3 is built from 16 residues. J gave up 1 base and V 1 base, and 6 bases lay outside the gene matches. CDR3 nucleotide sequence: TGTGCCAGCAGCTTAGAGGGGGCAGGTGGGAACACTGAAGCTTTCTTT. This codes for CASSLEGAGGNTEAFF. Full variable domain (outside the CDR3, taken from reference TRBV7-8 and TRBJ1-1): GAGVSQSPRYKVAKRGQDVALRCDPISGHVSLFWYQQALGQGPEFLTYFQNEAQLDKSGLPSDRFFAERPEGSVSTLKIQRTQQEDSAVYLCASSLEGAGGNTEAFFGQGTRLTVV.

The chain couples TRBV19 to TRBJ2-7; D is unclear. Germline CDR1 LNHDA, CDR2 SQIVND (reference sequence). The germline V and J ends were trimmed by 3 bases and 6 bases, with 3 bases remaining between them. The CDR3 runs 10 residues. CDR3 region: CASSMREQYF. The DNA of the CDR3 is TGTGCCAGTAGTATGCGCGAGCAGTACTTC.

The rearrangement uses TRBV6-2 or TRBV6-3 and TRBJ1-5, with TRBD1 identical over 8 bases. V shed 6 bases and J 6 bases; nucleotides not matched to a gene: 7. Germline V gives CDR1 MNHEY, CDR2 SVGEGT. The CDR3 length is 14 residues. The CDR3 sequence is CASSLRGQAQPQHF. As DNA, the CDR3 is TGTGCCAGCAGCCTCAGGGGGCAGGCTCAGCCCCAGCATTTT.